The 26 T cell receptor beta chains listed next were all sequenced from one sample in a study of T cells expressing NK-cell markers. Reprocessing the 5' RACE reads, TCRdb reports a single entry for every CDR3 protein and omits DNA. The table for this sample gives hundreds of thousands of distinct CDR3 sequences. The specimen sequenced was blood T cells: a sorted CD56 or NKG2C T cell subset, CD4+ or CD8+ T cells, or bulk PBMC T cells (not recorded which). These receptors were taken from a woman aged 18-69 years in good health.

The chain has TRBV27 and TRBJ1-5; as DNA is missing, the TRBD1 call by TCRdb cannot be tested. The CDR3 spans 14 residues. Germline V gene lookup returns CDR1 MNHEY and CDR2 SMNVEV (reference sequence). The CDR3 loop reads CASSRGGWDQPQHF.

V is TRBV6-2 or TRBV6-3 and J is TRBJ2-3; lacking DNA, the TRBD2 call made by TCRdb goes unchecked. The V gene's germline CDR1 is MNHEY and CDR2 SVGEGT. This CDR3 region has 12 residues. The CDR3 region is CASGRGIDTQYF.

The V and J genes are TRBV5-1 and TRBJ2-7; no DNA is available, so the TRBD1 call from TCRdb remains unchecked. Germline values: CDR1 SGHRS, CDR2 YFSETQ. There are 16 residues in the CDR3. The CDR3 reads CASSSAPGQGYSGQYF.

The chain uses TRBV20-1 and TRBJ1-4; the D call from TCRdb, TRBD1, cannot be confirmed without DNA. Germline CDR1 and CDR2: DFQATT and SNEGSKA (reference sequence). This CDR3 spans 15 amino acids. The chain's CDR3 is CSAALGTGGLEKLFF.

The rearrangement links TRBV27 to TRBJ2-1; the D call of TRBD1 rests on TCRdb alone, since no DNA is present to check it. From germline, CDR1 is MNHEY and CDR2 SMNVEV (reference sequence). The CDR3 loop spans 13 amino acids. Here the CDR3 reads CASNPTGAGKQFF.

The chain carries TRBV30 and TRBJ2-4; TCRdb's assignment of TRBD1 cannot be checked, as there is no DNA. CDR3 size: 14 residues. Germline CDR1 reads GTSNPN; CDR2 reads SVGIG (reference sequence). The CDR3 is CAWSSGAGVNIQYF.

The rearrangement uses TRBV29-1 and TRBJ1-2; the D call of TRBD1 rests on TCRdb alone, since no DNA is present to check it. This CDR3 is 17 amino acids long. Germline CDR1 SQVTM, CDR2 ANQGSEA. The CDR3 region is CSVVSPRTDSPPGGYTF.

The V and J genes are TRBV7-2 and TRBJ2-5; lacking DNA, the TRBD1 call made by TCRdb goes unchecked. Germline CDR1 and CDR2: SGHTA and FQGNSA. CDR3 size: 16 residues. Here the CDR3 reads CASSLRRGPSQETQYF.

Here the CDR3 reads CASSASQGTAYYTEAFF. The chain couples TRBV18 to TRBJ1-1; TCRdb's assignment of TRBD1 cannot be checked, as there is no DNA. CDR1 and CDR2 (germline): KGHSH, LQKENI. The CDR3 is 17 residues long.

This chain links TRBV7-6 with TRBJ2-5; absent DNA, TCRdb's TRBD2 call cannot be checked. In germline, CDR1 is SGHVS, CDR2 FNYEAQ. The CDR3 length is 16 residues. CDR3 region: CASSLEGLARQETQYF. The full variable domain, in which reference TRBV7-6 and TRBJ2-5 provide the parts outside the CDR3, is GAGVSQSPRYKVTKRGQDVALRCDPISGHVSLYWYRQALGQGPEFLTYFNYEAQQDKSGLPNDRFSAERPEGSISTLTIQRTEQRDSAMYRCASSLEGLARQETQYFGPGTRLLVL.

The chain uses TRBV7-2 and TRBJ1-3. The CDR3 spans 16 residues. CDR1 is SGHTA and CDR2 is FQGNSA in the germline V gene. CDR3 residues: CASSHPAGPSGNTIYF.

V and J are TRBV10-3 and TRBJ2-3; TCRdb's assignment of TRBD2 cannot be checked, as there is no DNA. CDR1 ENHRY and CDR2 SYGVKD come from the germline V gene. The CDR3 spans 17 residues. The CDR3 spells CAIRPGLAGGSGDTQYF.

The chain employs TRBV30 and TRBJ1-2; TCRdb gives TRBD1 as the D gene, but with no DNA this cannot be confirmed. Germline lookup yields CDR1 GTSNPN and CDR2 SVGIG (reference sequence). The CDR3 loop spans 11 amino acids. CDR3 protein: CAWDRNYGYTF.

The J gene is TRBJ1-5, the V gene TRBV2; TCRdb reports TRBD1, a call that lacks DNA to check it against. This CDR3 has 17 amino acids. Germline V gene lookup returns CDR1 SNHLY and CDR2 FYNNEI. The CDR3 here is CASRVTGALGSNQPQHF.

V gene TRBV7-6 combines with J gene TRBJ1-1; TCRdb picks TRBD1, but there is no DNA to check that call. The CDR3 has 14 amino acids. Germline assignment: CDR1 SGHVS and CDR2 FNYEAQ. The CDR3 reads CASSSTGAGTEAFF.

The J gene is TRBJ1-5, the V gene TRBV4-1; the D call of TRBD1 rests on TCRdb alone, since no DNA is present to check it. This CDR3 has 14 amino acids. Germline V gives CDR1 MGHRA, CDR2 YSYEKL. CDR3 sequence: CASSQPTGNQPQHF.

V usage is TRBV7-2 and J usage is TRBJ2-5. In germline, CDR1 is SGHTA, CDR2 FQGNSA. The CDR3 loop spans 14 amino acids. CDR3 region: CASSLAGVGETQYF.

The CDR3 region is CASSFRATEGNTEAFF. The chain carries TRBV5-5 and TRBJ1-1; the D call from TCRdb, TRBD1, cannot be confirmed without DNA. The CDR3 is made up of 16 amino acids. The germline V gene has CDR1 SGHKS and CDR2 YYEKEE (reference sequence). Complete variable domain (other parts from reference TRBV5-5 and TRBJ1-1): DAGVTQSPTHLIKTRGQQVTLRCSPISGHKSVSWYQQVLGQGPQFIFQYYEKEERGRGNFPDRFSARQFPNYSSELNVNALLLGDSALYLCASSFRATEGNTEAFFGQGTRLTVV.

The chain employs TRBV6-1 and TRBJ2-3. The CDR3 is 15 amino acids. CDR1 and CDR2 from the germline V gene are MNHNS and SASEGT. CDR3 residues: CASSTHWTSTDTQYF.

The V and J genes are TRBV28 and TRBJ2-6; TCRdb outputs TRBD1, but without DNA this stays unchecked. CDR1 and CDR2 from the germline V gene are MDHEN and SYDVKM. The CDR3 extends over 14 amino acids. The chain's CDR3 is CASSGGTGANVLTF.

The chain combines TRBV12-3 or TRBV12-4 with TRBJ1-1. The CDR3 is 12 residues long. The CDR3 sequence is CASSAGRMEAFF.

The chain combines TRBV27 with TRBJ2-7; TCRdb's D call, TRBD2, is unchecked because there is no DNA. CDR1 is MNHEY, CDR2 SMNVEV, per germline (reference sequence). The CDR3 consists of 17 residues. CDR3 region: CASSLHASGLINYEQYF.

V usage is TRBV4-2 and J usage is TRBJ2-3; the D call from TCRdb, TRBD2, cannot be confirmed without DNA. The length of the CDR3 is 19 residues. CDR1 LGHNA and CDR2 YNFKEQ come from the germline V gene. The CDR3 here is CASSRQGTSGSLRADTQYF.

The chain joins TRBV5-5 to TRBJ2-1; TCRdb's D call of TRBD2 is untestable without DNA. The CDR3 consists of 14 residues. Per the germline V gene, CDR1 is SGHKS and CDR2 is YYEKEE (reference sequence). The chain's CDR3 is CASTLAGDYNEQFF.

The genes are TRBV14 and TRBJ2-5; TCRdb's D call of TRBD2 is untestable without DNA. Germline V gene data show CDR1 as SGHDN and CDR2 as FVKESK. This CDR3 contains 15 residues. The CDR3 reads CASSHRLAEGETQYF.

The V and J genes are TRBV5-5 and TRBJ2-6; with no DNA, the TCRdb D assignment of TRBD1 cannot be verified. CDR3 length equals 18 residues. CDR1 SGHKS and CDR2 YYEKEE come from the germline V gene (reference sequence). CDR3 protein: CASSWPGQGASGANVLTF.